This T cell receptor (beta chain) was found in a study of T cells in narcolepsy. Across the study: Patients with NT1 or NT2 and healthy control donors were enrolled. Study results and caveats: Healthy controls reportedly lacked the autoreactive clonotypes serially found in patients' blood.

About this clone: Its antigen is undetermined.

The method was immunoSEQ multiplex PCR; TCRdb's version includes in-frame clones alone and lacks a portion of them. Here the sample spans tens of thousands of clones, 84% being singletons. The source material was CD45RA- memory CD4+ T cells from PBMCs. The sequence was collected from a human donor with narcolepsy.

The CDR3 reads CASSEANGENNEQFF. In DNA, the CDR3 is TGTGCCAGCAGTGAAGCGAACGGGGAGAACAATGAGCAGTTCTTC. The chain links TRBV2 to TRBJ2-1, with D possibly TRBD2 on 5 matching bases. CDR1 and CDR2 (germline): SNHLY, FYNNEI. Trimming removed 0 bases at V and 5 bases at J, with 11 bases between. The CDR3 totals 15 residues.